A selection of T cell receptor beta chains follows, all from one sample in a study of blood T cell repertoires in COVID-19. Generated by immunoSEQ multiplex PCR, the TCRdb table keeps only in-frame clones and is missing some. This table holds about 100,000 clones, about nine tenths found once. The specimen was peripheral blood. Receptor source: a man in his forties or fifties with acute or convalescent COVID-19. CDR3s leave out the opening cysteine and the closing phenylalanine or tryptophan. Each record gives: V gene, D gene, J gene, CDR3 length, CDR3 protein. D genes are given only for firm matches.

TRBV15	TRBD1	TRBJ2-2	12	ATTRTGLERELF
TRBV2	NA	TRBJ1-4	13	ASSAGPSTNEKLF
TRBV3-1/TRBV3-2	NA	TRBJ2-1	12	ASSQDRMDNEQF
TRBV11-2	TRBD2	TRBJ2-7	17	ASSSRWGTSGTSPYEQY
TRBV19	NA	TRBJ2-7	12	ASSLAVKSYEQY
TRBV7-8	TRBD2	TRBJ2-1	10	ASSSSGREQF
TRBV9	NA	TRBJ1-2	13	ASSPLLRNNYGYT
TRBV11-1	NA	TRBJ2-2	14	ASSLGSLANTGELF
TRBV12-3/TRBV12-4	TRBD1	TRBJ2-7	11	ASSRDRGDEQY
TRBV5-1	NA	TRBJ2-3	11	ASSGTSRDTQY
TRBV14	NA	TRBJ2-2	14	ASSQRGATHTGELF
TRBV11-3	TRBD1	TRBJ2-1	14	ASSTMTGQGNYEQF
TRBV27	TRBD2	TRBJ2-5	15	ASSHGGSSVLIETQY
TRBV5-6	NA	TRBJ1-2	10	ASSFAGVGYT
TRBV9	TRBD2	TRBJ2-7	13	ASSAGTSGNYEQY
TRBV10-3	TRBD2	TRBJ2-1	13	AIRLARERYNEQF
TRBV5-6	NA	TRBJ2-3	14	ASSLKGGALTDTQY
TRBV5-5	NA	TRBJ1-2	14	ASSLGQSPRDYGYT
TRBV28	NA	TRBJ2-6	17	ASSTPYRPILSGANVLT
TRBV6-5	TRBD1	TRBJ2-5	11	ASSYDREETQY
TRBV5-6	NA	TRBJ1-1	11	ASRAGGGTEAF
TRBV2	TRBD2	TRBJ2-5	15	ASSEKSGGAGRETQY
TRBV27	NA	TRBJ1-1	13	ASRNQGGGNTEAF
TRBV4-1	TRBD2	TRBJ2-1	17	ASSQSLPLAGGQQSEQF
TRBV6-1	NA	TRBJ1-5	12	ASSDGFRGQPQH
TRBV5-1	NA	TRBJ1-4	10	ASSRDREKLF
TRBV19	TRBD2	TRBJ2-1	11	ASTGTTNNEQF
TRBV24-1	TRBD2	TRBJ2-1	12	ATSGLAGDNEQF
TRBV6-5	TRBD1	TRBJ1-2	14	ASSYDPRQGVYGYT
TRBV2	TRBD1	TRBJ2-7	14	ASRSAGTGGVREQY
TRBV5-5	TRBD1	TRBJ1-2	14	ASSTRDRGIEYGYT
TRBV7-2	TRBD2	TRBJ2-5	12	ASSLSGRGETQY
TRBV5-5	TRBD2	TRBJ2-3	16	ASSLEMWAGATTDTQY
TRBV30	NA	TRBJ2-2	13	AWSRVSTPTGELF
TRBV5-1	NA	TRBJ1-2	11	ASSSGNNYGYT
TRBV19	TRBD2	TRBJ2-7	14	ASSIFLVERENEQY
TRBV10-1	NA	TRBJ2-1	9	ASSLFDEQF
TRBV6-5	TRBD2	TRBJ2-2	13	ASRVLAGVTGELF
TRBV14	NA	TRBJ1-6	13	ASSQGRQGVSPLH
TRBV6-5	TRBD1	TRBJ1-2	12	ASSYQPGGAGYT
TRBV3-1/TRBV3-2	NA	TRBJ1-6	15	ASSQDRRGTRGSPLH
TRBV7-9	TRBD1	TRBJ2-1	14	ASSIRGQGVRNEQF
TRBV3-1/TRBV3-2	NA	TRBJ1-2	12	ASSPGALKGGYT
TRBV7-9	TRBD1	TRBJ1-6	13	ASSLGQGMDSPLH